The subject of this entry is one T cell receptor beta chain. V lost 0 bases and J 8 bases, leaving 23 bases between the germline ends. This CDR3 has 17 amino acids. The germline V gene encodes CDR1 SGDLS and CDR2 YYNGEE. These data originate in a study of chemoradiotherapy in HPV16-positive cancers. The table came from immunoSEQ multiplex PCR; TCRdb's copy has only in-frame clones and leaves some out. This table has about 9,500 clones, roughly 70% appearing once. V gene TRBV9 combines with J gene TRBJ1-2, with a weak D call TRBD1 (5 bases). The receptor was derived from a human donor with HPV-associated anogenital cancer. The sample was collected from a patient who underwent chemoradiotherapy. CDR3 nucleotides: TGTGCCAGCAGCGTAGGGCTCGGGACGGTAGACCTATCCGGCTACACCTTC. It specifies CASSVGLGTVDLSGYTF.